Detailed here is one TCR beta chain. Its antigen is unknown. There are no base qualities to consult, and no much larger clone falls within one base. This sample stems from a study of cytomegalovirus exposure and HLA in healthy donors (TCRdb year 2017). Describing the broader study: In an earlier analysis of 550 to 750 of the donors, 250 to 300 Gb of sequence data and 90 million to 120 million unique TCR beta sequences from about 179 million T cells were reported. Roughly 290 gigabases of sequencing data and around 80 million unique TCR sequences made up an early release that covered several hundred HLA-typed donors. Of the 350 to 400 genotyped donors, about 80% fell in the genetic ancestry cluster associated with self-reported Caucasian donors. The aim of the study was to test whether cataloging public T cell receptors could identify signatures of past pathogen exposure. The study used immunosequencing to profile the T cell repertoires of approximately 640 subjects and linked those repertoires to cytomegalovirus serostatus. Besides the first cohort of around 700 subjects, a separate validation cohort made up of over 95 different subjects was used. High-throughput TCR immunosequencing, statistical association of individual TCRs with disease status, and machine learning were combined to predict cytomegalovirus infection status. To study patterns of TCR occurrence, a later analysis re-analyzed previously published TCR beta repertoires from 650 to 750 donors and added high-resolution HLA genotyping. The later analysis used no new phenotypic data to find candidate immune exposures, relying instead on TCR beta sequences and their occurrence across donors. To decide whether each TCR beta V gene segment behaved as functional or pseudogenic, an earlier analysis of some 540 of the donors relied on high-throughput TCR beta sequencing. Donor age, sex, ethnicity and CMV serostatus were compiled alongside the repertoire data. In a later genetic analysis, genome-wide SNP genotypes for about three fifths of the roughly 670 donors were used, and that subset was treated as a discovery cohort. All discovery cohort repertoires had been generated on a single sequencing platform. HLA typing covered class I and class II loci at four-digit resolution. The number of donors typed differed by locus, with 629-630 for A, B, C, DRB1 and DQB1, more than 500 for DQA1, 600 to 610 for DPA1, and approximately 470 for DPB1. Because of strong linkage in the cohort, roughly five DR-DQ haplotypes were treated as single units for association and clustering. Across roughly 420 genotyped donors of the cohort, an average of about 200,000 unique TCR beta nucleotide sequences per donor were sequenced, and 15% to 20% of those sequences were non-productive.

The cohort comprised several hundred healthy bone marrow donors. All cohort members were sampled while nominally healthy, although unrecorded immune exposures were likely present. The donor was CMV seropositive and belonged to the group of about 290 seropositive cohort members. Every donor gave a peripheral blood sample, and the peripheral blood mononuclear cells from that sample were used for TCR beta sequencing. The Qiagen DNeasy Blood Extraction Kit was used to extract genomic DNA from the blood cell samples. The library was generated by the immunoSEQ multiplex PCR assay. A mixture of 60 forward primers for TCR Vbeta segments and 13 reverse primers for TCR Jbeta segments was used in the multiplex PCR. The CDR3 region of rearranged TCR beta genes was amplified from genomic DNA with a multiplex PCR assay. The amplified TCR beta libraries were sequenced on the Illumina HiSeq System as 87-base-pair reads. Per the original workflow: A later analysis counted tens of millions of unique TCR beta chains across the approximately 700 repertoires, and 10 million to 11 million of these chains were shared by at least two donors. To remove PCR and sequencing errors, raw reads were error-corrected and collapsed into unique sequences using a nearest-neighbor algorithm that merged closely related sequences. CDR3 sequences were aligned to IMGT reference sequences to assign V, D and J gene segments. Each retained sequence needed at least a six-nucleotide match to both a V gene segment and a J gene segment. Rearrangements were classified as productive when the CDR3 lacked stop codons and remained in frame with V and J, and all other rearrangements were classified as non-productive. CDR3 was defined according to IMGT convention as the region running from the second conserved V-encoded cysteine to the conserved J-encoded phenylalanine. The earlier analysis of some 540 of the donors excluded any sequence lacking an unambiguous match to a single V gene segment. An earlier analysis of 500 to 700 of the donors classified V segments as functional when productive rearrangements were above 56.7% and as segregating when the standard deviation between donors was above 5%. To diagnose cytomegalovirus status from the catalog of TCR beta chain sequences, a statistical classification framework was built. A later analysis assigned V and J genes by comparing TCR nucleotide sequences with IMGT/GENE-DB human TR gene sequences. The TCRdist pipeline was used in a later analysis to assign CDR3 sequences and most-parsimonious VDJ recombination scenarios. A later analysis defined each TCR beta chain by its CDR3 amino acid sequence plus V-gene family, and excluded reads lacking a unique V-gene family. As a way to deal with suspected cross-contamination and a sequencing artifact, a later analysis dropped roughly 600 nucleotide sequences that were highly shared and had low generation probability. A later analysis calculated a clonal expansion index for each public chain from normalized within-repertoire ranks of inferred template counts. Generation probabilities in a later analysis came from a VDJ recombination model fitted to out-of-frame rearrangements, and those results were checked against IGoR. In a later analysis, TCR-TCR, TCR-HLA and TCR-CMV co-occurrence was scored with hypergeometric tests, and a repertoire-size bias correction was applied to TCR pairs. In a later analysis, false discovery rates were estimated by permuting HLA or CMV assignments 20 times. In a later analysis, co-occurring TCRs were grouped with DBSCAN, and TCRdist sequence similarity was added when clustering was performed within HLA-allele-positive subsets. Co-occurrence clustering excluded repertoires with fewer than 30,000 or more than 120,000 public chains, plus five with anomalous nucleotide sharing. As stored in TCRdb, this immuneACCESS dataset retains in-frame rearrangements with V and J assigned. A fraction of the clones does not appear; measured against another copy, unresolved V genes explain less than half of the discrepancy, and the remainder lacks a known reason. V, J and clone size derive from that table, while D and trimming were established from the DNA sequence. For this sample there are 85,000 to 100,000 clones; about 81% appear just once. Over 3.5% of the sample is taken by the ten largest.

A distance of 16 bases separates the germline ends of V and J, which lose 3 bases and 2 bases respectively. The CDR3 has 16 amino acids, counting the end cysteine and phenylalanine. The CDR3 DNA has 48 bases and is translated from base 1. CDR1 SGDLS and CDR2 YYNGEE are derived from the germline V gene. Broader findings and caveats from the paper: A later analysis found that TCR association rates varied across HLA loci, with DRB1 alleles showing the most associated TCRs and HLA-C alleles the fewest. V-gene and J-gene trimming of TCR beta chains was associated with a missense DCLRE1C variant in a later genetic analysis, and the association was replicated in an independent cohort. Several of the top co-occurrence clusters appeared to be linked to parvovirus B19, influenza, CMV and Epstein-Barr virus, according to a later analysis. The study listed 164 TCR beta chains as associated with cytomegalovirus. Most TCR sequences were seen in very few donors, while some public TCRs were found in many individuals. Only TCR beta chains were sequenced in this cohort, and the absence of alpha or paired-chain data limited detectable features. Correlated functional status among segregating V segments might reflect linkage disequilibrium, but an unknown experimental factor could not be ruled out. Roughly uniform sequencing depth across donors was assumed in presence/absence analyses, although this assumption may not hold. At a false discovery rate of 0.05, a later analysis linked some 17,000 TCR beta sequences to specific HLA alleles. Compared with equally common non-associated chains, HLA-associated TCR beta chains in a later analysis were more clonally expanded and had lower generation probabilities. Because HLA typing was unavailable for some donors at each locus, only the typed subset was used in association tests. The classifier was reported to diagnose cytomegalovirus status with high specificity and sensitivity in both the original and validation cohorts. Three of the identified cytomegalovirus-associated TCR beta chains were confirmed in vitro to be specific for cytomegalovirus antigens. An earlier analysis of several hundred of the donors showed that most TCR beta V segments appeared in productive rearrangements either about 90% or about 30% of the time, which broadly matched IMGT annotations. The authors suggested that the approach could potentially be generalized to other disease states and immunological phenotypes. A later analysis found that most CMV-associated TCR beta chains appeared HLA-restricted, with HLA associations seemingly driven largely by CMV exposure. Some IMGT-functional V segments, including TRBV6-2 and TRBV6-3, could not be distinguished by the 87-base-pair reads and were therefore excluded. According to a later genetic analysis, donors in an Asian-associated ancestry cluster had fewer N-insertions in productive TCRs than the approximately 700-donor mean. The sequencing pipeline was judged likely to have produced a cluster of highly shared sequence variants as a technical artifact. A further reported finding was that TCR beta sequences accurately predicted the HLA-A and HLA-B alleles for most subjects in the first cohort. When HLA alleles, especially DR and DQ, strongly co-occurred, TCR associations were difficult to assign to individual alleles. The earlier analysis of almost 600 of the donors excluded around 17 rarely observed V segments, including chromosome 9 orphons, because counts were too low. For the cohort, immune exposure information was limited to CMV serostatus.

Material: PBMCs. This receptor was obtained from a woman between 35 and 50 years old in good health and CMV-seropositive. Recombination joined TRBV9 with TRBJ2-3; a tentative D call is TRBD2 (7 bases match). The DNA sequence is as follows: TGTGCCAGCAGCGGAGCGGGACAACTTCTCACAGATACGCAGTATTTT. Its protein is CASSGAGQLLTDTQYF.